A selection of T cell receptor beta chains follows, all from one sample in a study of identical twins. In TCRdb, the 5' RACE reads were re-called with MiXCR into one record per CDR3 protein. Among 450,000 to 650,000 distinct CDR3 sequences listed, roughly 15% were seen once. These sequences were also reported in another study, on yellow fever vaccine responses in identical twins.

Sample: CD4+ T cells sorted from blood. The receptors shown here come from a woman younger than 35 in good health. CDR3s include the opening cysteine and the closing phenylalanine or tryptophan. The D gene is left open where the match is weak. For some rows the clone size is stated as once, few or many, or as a class when expanded; others skip it.

j_gene	v_gene	d_gene	abundance	CDR3aa	CDR3nt
TRBJ2-7	TRBV28	TRBD2	few	CASSLVTSGLYEQYF	TGTGCCAGCAGTTTGGTGACTAGCGGGCTCTACGAGCAGTACTTC
TRBJ2-1	TRBV20-1	TRBD2	few	CSAHRSGGANEQFF	TGCAGTGCTCACCGTAGCGGGGGGGCAAATGAGCAGTTCTTC
TRBJ2-3	TRBV29-1	TRBD2	many	CSVVAGGGTDTQYF	TGCAGCGTTGTCGCGGGAGGGGGCACAGATACGCAGTATTTT
TRBJ2-5	TRBV11-2	TRBD2	few	CASSLSETSGQETQYF	TGTGCCAGCAGCTTATCCGAAACTAGCGGACAAGAGACCCAGTACTTC
TRBJ2-1	TRBV12-3/TRBV12-4	TRBD1	many	CATLQGASYNEQFF	TGTGCCACCCTACAGGGGGCCTCCTACAATGAGCAGTTCTTC
TRBJ1-5	TRBV4-1	TRBD1	many	CASSQDRDQPQHF	TGTGCCAGCAGTCAGGACAGGGATCAGCCCCAGCATTTT
TRBJ2-5	TRBV12-3/TRBV12-4	-	-	CASSTLPSQQETQYF	TGTGCCAGCAGTACATTGCCTAGCCAGCAAGAGACCCAGTACTTC
TRBJ2-3	TRBV29-1	TRBD2	-	CSVVWGKLATDTQYF	TGCAGCGTTGTTTGGGGAAAACTAGCGACAGATACGCAGTATTTT
TRBJ2-5	TRBV28	-	-	CASSLYGRTDQETQYF	TGTGCCAGCAGTTTATACGGTCGGACGGACCAAGAGACCCAGTACTTC
TRBJ2-2	TRBV5-1	TRBD1	few	CASSTNRDRGNTGELFF	TGCGCCAGCAGCACAAACCGGGACAGGGGGAACACCGGGGAGCTGTTTTTT
TRBJ1-5	TRBV3-1	TRBD1	-	CASSHTGTGGNQPQHF	TGTGCCAGCAGCCATACCGGGACAGGGGGCAATCAGCCCCAGCATTTT
TRBJ2-3	TRBV6-1	-	-	CASSRDPPPKDTQYF	TGTGCCAGCAGCCGGGACCCTCCCCCAAAAGATACGCAGTATTTT
TRBJ2-3	TRBV3-1	TRBD2	few	CASSQDVRGGPTDTQYF	TGTGCCAGCAGCCAAGATGTACGGGGGGGCCCGACAGATACGCAGTATTTT
TRBJ2-3	TRBV2	-	-	CASIGQEIDTDTQYF	TGTGCCAGCATCGGACAAGAAATTGACACAGATACGCAGTATTTT
TRBJ2-1	TRBV20-1	-	many	CSAREGNEQFF	TGCAGTGCTAGAGAGGGGAATGAGCAGTTCTTC
TRBJ2-3	TRBV29-1	-	few	CSVGGYTDTQYF	TGCAGCGTTGGGGGATACACAGATACGCAGTATTTT
TRBJ1-6	TRBV6-1	-	-	CASSRGASNSPLHF	TGTGCCAGCAGCCGGGGAGCAAGTAATTCACCCCTCCACTTT
TRBJ1-5	TRBV29-1	-	few	CSVRGNSNQPQHF	TGCAGCGTTCGTGGCAATAGCAATCAGCCCCAGCATTTT
TRBJ1-5	TRBV12-3/TRBV12-4	-	-	CASSFRAGNIWSNQPQHF	TGTGCCAGCAGTTTTAGGGCAGGGAATATTTGGAGCAATCAGCCCCAGCATTTT
TRBJ2-1	TRBV5-1	-	few	CASSLEAGRYNEQFF	TGCGCCAGCAGCTTGGAGGCAGGGCGCTACAATGAGCAGTTCTTC
TRBJ2-2	TRBV2	TRBD1	-	CASRQGEFGGELFF	TGTGCCAGCCGGCAGGGGGAATTTGGCGGGGAGCTGTTTTTT
TRBJ2-3	TRBV7-9	TRBD2	few	CASSFLGTSFTDTQYF	TGTGCCAGCAGCTTCCTCGGGACTAGCTTCACAGATACGCAGTATTTT
TRBJ1-1	TRBV28	-	few	CASSYRRTEAFF	TGTGCCAGCAGTTACCGTCGCACTGAAGCTTTCTTT
TRBJ2-1	TRBV14	-	few	CASSQQVRGNNEQFF	TGTGCCAGCAGTCAACAGGTTAGAGGCAACAATGAGCAGTTCTTC
TRBJ2-3	TRBV12-3/TRBV12-4	-	few	CASNILVGTDTQYF	TGTGCCAGCAATATTCTAGTTGGGACAGATACGCAGTATTTT
TRBJ2-1	TRBV12-3/TRBV12-4	TRBD1	-	CASSNLSTGAREQFF	TGTGCCAGCAGCAACCTTTCGACAGGGGCCCGAGAGCAGTTCTTC
TRBJ2-1	TRBV20-1	-	few	CSARRPRGGGLSDEQFF	TGCAGTGCTAGACGACCCCGGGGAGGGGGCCTAAGCGATGAGCAGTTCTTC
TRBJ2-2	TRBV28	TRBD2	-	CASTLAGAGELFF	TGTGCCAGCACTCTAGCGGGGGCCGGGGAGCTGTTTTTT
TRBJ2-2	TRBV4-1	TRBD2	-	CASSLVPLRLAGAANTGELFF	TGCGCCAGCAGCCTAGTCCCCCTGAGACTAGCGGGAGCCGCGAACACCGGGGAGCTGTTTTTT
TRBJ2-1	TRBV29-1	TRBD2	-	CSVAVTSGPEQFF	TGCAGCGTTGCGGTAACTAGCGGGCCTGAGCAGTTCTTC
TRBJ2-2	TRBV29-1	-	few	CSVKEQTNTGELFF	TGCAGCGTTAAGGAACAAACGAACACCGGGGAGCTGTTTTTT
TRBJ2-5	TRBV28	TRBD2	few	CASSPLAGARETQYF	TGTGCCAGCAGTCCGTTAGCGGGTGCCCGGGAGACCCAGTACTTC
TRBJ2-7	TRBV2	-	-	CASSESGINYEQYF	TGTGCCAGCAGTGAATCTGGGATCAACTACGAGCAGTACTTC
TRBJ2-3	TRBV20-1	-	few	CSASSTRHFTDTQYF	TGCAGTGCCTCCTCGACTAGACATTTCACAGATACGCAGTATTTT
TRBJ1-2	TRBV27	-	-	CASSFLSRTNYGYTF	TGTGCCAGCAGTTTTTTGAGCAGAACTAACTATGGCTACACCTTC
TRBJ2-1	TRBV12-3/TRBV12-4	-	few	CASSLSVVSEQFF	TGTGCCAGCAGTTTATCAGTGGTTTCTGAGCAGTTCTTC
TRBJ1-5	TRBV5-5	TRBD1	-	CASSLEPMAGGGVGQPQHF	TGTGCCAGCAGCTTGGAACCCATGGCAGGGGGTGGTGTAGGACAGCCCCAGCATTTT
TRBJ2-2	TRBV6-5	TRBD2	few	CASSYRLAATGELFF	TGTGCCAGCAGTTACAGGCTAGCGGCAACCGGGGAGCTGTTTTTT
TRBJ1-4	TRBV10-3	TRBD1	few	CAISQGARANEKLFF	TGTGCCATCAGTCAGGGGGCGCGGGCTAATGAAAAACTGTTTTTT